This TCR beta chain was sequenced for a study of blood T cell repertoires in COVID-19. Study at large: Some COVID-19 samples were acute and others convalescent; all came from the United States, Italy and Spain.

The Seattle site enrolled patients during active infection and followed them longitudinally. Looked up from germline, CDR1 is KGHDR and CDR2 is SFDVKD. The CDR3 runs to 14 residues. V was pared by 6 bases and J by 2 bases, with 6 bases of the junction left unmatched. The data were produced by immunoSEQ multiplex PCR, yet TCRdb's version contains in-frame clones alone and is incomplete. The data show roughly 240,000 clones, approximately 85% seen once. This sequence originates from a woman over 75 with COVID-19, enrolled during active disease. The V gene is TRBV24-1, the J gene TRBJ2-7; TRBD2 matches 7 bases. Sequencing was performed on peripheral blood. The CDR3 DNA follows: TGTGCCACCAGTACCTCGGGGGGTACCTACGAGCAGTACTTC. This codes for CATSTSGGTYEQYF.